The 21 T cell receptor beta chains reported below all come from one sample, sequenced in a study of blood T cell repertoires in COVID-19 (dated by TCRdb to about 2020). Library method: the immunoSEQ multiplex PCR assay. TCRdb provides this immuneACCESS table in a form limited to in-frame rearrangements. Some clones are lacking; in checked studies, under half of them reflect an unresolved V gene, and why the rest are absent is not known. The sample table lists about 84,000 clones, about four fifths of them with a count of one. The top ten clones comprise over 30% of the sample. The specimen was peripheral blood. All receptors come from a man older than 75 with active or convalescent COVID-19.

This sequence joins TRBV4-2 and TRBJ2-2; no clear D. This CDR3 has 14 amino acids. V was trimmed by 4 bases and J by 8 bases, leaving 14 bases between them. Germline V CDR1 and CDR2: LGHNA, YNFKEQ. DNA for the CDR3: TGTGCCAGCAGCCCATACCACTCGTCTGGGGAGCTGTTTTTT. Protein product: CASSPYHSSGELFF.

The chain links TRBV5-1 to TRBJ2-7, with D perhaps assigned TRBD1 or TRBD2 (5 bases each). From germline, CDR1 is SGHRS and CDR2 YFSETQ. Between the trimmed V and J ends, which lost 4 bases and 5 bases, there was a span of 19 bases. The CDR3 sequence is 15 residues long. As DNA, the CDR3 is TGCGCCAGCAGCCTGGGGCTCAAACCGCGGGACGAGCAGTACTTC. Amino acids: CASSLGLKPRDEQYF.

V is TRBV10-2 and J is TRBJ1-2, with 7 bases aligning to TRBD1. CDR1 and CDR2 from the germline V gene are WSHSY and SAAADI. The CDR3 has 17 amino acids. The trim removed 0 bases at V and 4 bases at J, leaving 11 bases unmatched. The CDR3 loop reads CASSESKGAEGPYGYTF. DNA of the CDR3: TGCGCCAGCAGTGAGTCGAAGGGGGCTGAGGGGCCCTATGGCTACACCTTC.

The V call is TRBV2, the J call TRBJ1-5; D remains ambiguous. CDR1 and CDR2 (germline): SNHLY, FYNNEI. The CDR3 has 13 residues. The ends were cut back, 4 bases at V and 0 bases at J, with 4 bases in the middle. DNA of the CDR3: TGTGCCAGCAGTGTTTATAGCAATCAGCCCCAGCATTTT. This translates into CASSVYSNQPQHF.

V usage is TRBV7-8 and J usage is TRBJ1-1; D perhaps matches TRBD1 (6 bases). This CDR3 contains 16 residues. Germline V gene sequence: CDR1 SGHVS, CDR2 FQNEAQ. The V and J ends lost 2 bases and 4 bases respectively, with 17 bases between them. The CDR3 spells CASSLLQGRRITEAFF. The CDR3 DNA follows: TGTGCCAGCAGCTTACTGCAGGGGCGTAGGATCACTGAAGCTTTCTTT.

The V and J genes are TRBV30 and TRBJ1-3; 8 positions match TRBD1. The CDR3 length is 13 residues. V shed 7 bases, J shed 0 bases, and the junction held 2 bases outside the gene matches. Germline assignment: CDR1 GTSNPN and CDR2 SVGIG (reference sequence). The CDR3 DNA follows: TGTGCCTCAGGGGGCCCCTCTGGAAACACCATATATTTT. It codes for CASGGPSGNTIYF.

This chain links TRBV5-5 with TRBJ2-5; 9 bases match TRBD2. Unmatched junction bases numbered 16, after V lost 5 bases and J lost 5 bases. The CDR3 covers 17 residues. Germline V gene sequence: CDR1 SGHKS, CDR2 YYEKEE (reference sequence). CDR3 sequence reads: CASSYTGLANDPETQYF. The CDR3 bases are TGTGCCAGCAGTTACACCGGACTAGCGAATGATCCCGAGACCCAGTACTTC.

The chain carries TRBV2 and TRBJ1-1, with D maybe TRBD1 (5 bases). The CDR3 length is 15 residues. CDR1 SNHLY and CDR2 FYNNEI come from the germline V gene. Trimming pared 4 bases from V and 1 base from J, leaving 13 bases between. For the CDR3, the DNA is TGTGCCAGCAGTGTTTTCTGGGGGGGGAACACTGAAGCTTTCTTT. It codes for CASSVFWGGNTEAFF.

In this sample, this clone turned up a few times. The CDR3 spells CSVGGSNQPQHF. CDR3 nucleotides: TGCAGCGTGGGAGGTAGCAATCAGCCCCAGCATTTT. This sequence joins TRBV29-1 and TRBJ1-5; no reliable D call. V lost 6 bases, J lost 0 bases, and 6 bases lay in between. The CDR3 sequence is 12 residues long. In germline, CDR1 is SQVTM, CDR2 ANQGSEA. The full variable domain, with the rest looked up from reference TRBV29-1 and TRBJ1-5, is SAVISQKPSRDICQRGTSLTIQCQVDSQVTMMFWYRQQPGQSLTLIATANQGSEATYESGFVIDKFPISRPNLTFSTLTVSNMSPEDSSIYLCSVGGSNQPQHFGDGTRLSIL.

This chain connects TRBV7-9 to TRBJ2-5, with D possibly being TRBD2 (6 bases). This CDR3 is built from 13 residues. V lost 4 bases to trimming and J lost 5 bases, with 11 bases between them. Per germline, CDR1 SEHNR and CDR2 FQNEAQ (reference sequence). CDR3 sequence: CASSYWDSETQYF. In DNA, the CDR3 is TGTGCCAGCAGCTATTGGGACTCTGAGACCCAGTACTTC.

The chain joins TRBV3-1 (or the pseudogene TRBV3-2) to TRBJ1-1; possibly TRBD1 for D (6 bases). V shed 3 bases and J shed 6 bases, with 17 bases lying between them. Germline CDR1 LGHDT, CDR2 YNNKEL (reference sequence). CDR3 length: 15 amino acids. The CDR3 nucleotides read TGTGCCAGCAGCCAGTTTTCACAGGGTTCGCCTGAAGCTTTCTTT. This translates into CASSQFSQGSPEAFF.

The chain carries TRBV20-1 and TRBJ2-7; TRBD1 matches at 11 bases. CDR1 DFQATT and CDR2 SNEGSKA come from the germline V gene (reference sequence). The ends lost 3 bases at V and 3 bases at J; junction bases unmatched: 16. The CDR3 spans 18 residues. In nucleotides, the CDR3 is TGCAGTGCTAGTTCGCTGGACAGGGGGCAAAAATTCCTCTACGAGCAGTACTTC. Protein: CSASSLDRGQKFLYEQYF.

The chain couples TRBV24-1 to TRBJ1-1; 8 positions match TRBD1. CDR3 length: 15 amino acids. The germline gives CDR1 KGHDR, CDR2 SFDVKD. With 4 bases clipped from V and 5 bases from J, the junction kept 8 bases outside the gene matches. The CDR3 DNA sequence: TGTGCCACCAGTGACCCAAAGACAGGGGAAACTGAAGCTTTCTTT. Its protein is CATSDPKTGETEAFF.

The chain employs TRBV15 and TRBJ1-5; D remains unclear. V was clipped by 0 bases and J by 0 bases, with 3 bases between them. Looked up from germline, CDR1 is LNHNV and CDR2 is YYDKDF (reference sequence). The length of the CDR3 is 14 residues. The CDR3 reads CATSRDYSNQPQHF. The CDR3 DNA sequence: TGTGCCACCAGCAGAGATTATAGCAATCAGCCCCAGCATTTT.

This sequence joins TRBV19 and TRBJ2-7; 8 bases agree with TRBD1. With V trimmed by 8 bases and J by 0 bases, 0 bases remained unmatched. The CDR3 covers 12 residues. Germline CDR1 is LNHDA and CDR2 is SQIVND (reference sequence). The CDR3 loop is CASQGASYEQYF. CDR3 nucleotide sequence: TGTGCCAGTCAGGGGGCCTCCTACGAGCAGTACTTC.

V is TRBV11-2 and J is TRBJ2-5; 9 bases are shared with TRBD1. The V segment lost 5 bases and the J segment 0 bases; nucleotides outside the gene matches: 13. From germline, CDR1 is SGHAT and CDR2 FQNNGV. This CDR3 is built from 18 residues. The CDR3 here is CASSSDKGQGDYQETQYF. CDR3 sequence (DNA): TGTGCCAGCAGCAGTGATAAGGGACAGGGTGACTACCAAGAGACCCAGTACTTC.

The genes are TRBV19 and TRBJ2-5; D is perhaps TRBD1 (5 bases). Germline-derived CDR1 and CDR2 are LNHDA and SQIVND (reference sequence). This CDR3 contains 14 residues. V was clipped by 3 bases and J by 6 bases, with 14 bases between them. This chain's CDR3 is CASSIGSQGQTQYF. CDR3 in DNA: TGTGCCAGTAGTATTGGTTCCCAGGGCCAGACCCAGTACTTC.

The rearrangement joins TRBV10-3 to TRBJ2-5, with 11 positions matching TRBD2. The CDR3 is 16 residues long. Germline CDR1 ENHRY, CDR2 SYGVKD. With V trimmed by 3 bases and J by 1 base, 4 bases remained unmatched. As DNA, the CDR3 is TGTGCCATCAGTGATACCGGGACTAGCGGCCAAGAGACCCAGTACTTC. This translates into CAISDTGTSGQETQYF.

The rearrangement uses TRBV27 and TRBJ2-1; 9 nucleotides match TRBD2. The germline V gene has CDR1 MNHEY and CDR2 SMNVEV (reference sequence). CDR3 length equals 17 residues. Trimming cost V 2 bases and J 3 bases; bases outside gene matches: 8. CDR3 DNA sequence: TGTGCCAGCAGTTTACGAAGAGAGCGGGAGGACTACAATGAGCAGTTCTTC. Translation gives CASSLRREREDYNEQFF.

CDR3 nucleotide sequence: TGCGCCAGCAGCTTGGATTACAGGGGTAATGAAAAACTGTTTTTT. Translated: CASSLDYRGNEKLFF. The V gene is TRBV5-1, the J gene TRBJ1-4; 7 bases map to TRBD1. This CDR3 is 15 amino acids long. The J segment lost 4 bases and the V segment lost 0 bases, leaving 3 bases of the junction unmatched. Germline CDR1 reads SGHRS; CDR2 reads YFSETQ.

V gene TRBV27 combines with J gene TRBJ2-7, with D maybe TRBD2 (5 bases). The CDR3 length is 14 residues. Trimming took 5 bases from V and 3 from J, leaving 14 bases between them. The germline V gene has CDR1 MNHEY and CDR2 SMNVEV (reference sequence). CDR3 in DNA: TGTGCCAGCAGTCTCGGACTGGCTGTCTACGAGCAGTACTTC. This encodes CASSLGLAVYEQYF.